The source of this TCR beta chain is a study of cytomegalovirus exposure and HLA in healthy donors. On this clone: The target antigen is unknown.

Regarding the study as a whole: Indistinguishable V segments, including TRBV6-2 and TRBV6-3, were excluded. The study flagged some 170 TCR beta chains as cytomegalovirus-associated. Under in vitro conditions, a few CMV-associated chains were confirmed as specific for CMV antigens. An analysis that was carried out later associated some 17,000 TCR beta sequences with HLA alleles at 0.05 false discovery rate.

PCR used 60 Vbeta primers and 13 Jbeta primers. Measured with immunoSEQ multiplex PCR; TCRdb has only the in-frame clones, and not every one. The data show under 200,000 clones, and the top ten clones hold roughly 2%. Germline V gene sequence: CDR1 WSHSY, CDR2 SAAADI. The trim removed 7 bases at V and 0 bases at J, leaving 6 bases unmatched. The CDR3 is 14 amino acids. V usage is TRBV10-2 and J usage is TRBJ2-7; 7 bases are a match to TRBD2. The sequencing sample was made of PBMCs. The origin of this receptor is a man aged 25-40 years in good health and CMV-seronegative. The chain's CDR3 is CASNRAGHSYEQYF. In nucleotides, the CDR3 is TGCGCCAGCAATCGAGCGGGGCACTCCTACGAGCAGTACTTC.